Listed here is a single T cell receptor beta chain. Its binding antigen is unknown. One base away there is no much larger clone; base qualities are not given. This entry comes from a study of Ad26.COV2.S vaccination and SARS-CoV-2 variants (dated by TCRdb to about 2021). Broadly, across the study: Vaccine-arm donors came from COV1001, a multicentre, randomized, double-blind, placebo-controlled phase I-IIa trial of Ad26.COV2.S in healthy adults. Ad26.COV2.S was given intramuscularly at 5x10^10 or 1x10^11 viral particles, as a single shot or as two shots 56 days apart. TCRbeta repertoire sequencing was used to assess the specificity and breadth of SARS-CoV-2-reactive T cell receptors after Ad26.COV2.S vaccination. The TCR-sequenced set comprised approximately 32 samples: around 20 Ad26.COV2.S vaccine recipients, 5 placebo recipients and 8 SARS-CoV-2 convalescent individuals. Participants in the trial were split at random into five groups of five each, receiving low-dose or high-dose Ad26.COV2.S once or twice, or else placebo on both occasions. Blinding of investigators to trial group allocation was maintained during experiments and outcome assessment. Paper-wide results and their limitations: Compared with placebo recipients, Ad26.COV2.S recipients showed higher spike-specific TCR breadth (P = 0.0014). Comparing responses between vaccine doses or regimens was not something the study was powered to do. The authors noted that total T cell responses may have been underestimated by the TCR breadth and depth analyses. After vaccination, substantial breadth of spike-specific CD8+ and CD4+ T cell responses was reported. Vaccine and placebo recipients had comparable non-spike TCR breadth, which fits with the vaccine containing only spike.

The CDR3 contains 13 residues, cysteine and phenylalanine counted. CDR3 DNA is the only sequence kept; it has 39 bases, read in frame from the first base. V and J are trimmed by 6 bases and 5 bases, and the gene matches miss 4 bases of the junction. CDR1 and CDR2, per the germline V gene, are SGHTA and FQGTGA. The immunoSEQ Assay was used to sequence TCRbeta CDR3 regions. After extraction, genomic DNA underwent amplification by bias-controlled multiplex PCR, followed by high-throughput sequencing. The study's own analysis went as follows. Collapsing and filtering of sequences were performed to quantify the absolute abundance of each unique TCRbeta CDR3 region. Usable DNA was measured by amplifying reference genes present in all nucleated cells, and TCRbeta template counts were normalized to that usable DNA to estimate T cell fraction. Repertoire TCRs were annotated as SARS-CoV-2-specific by exact matching of V gene, CDR3 amino acid sequence and J gene to a known reactive TCR set. MIRA supplied the reference SARS-CoV-2 TCR set, which was filtered for enrichment in COVID-19-positive ImmuneCODE repertoires so that public or cross-reactive TCRs were removed. Based on the MIRA antigens, annotated TCRs were further analysed at the level of specific ORF or position within ORF. Depth was the summed frequency of annotated unique rearrangements, while breadth was defined as annotated unique rearrangements over total unique productive rearrangements. TCR breadth was compared between groups using two-sided Wilcoxon rank-sum tests. The clones in this table, taken by TCRdb from immuneACCESS, are in-frame only. Not every clone is retained; where verified, under half of the shortfall comes from an unresolved V gene, and the cause of the rest is unknown. The V and J calls and clone size come from that table; D and trimming were worked out from the DNA. The sample table shows about 460,000 clones, and 80% to 90% are seen once. The ten largest clones take up around 1.6% of the sample.

Read against the paper, the sample's treatment or condition label means: around 19 received Ad26.COV2.S at low or high dose, single or two shots; 5 received placebo; per-sample allocation not given. For vaccine and placebo recipients, repertoires were sequenced using samples collected on day 63 after the first injection. Cohort 1b enrolled 25 adults aged 18-55 years at a single site in Boston, USA, between 29 July and 7 August 2020. Ad26.COV2.S was a replication-incompetent adenovirus type 26 vector expressing a prefusion-stabilized SARS-CoV-2 spike protein from the original Wuhan strain. The specimen was peripheral blood, collected in a trial of Ad26.COV2.S vaccine versus placebo. This TCR was sampled from a person aged 18-65 years who received the Ad26.COV2.S COVID-19 vaccine or a placebo. Here the chain combines TRBV7-3 and TRBJ2-5; 9 bases in between match TRBD1. The sequence in DNA is TGTGCCAGCAGTCAACAGGGGGCCGAGACCCAGTACTTC. It is translated as CASSQQGAETQYF.